A single sample gave rise to the 17 T cell receptor beta chains below, sequenced in a study of regulatory T cells in long-lasting Graves disease. Time point defined: newly diagnosed GD, antithyroid drugs for less than 3 months. Researchers made the TCR library from RNA that was extracted from PBMCs. Library construction for TCR beta used iRepertoire HTBI primers and Arm-PCR of CDR3 regions. One entry per CDR3 protein, called by TCRdb with MiXCR from the multiplex PCR reads. The repertoire holds 550,000 or so distinct CDR3 sequences, with around 12% as singletons. These data were also reused for a study on T cells in Graves' hyperthyroidism and ophthalmopathy.

This material consisted of peripheral blood mononuclear cells (PBMCs), taken at new diagnosis, from a patient treated with antithyroid drugs. These receptors originate from a woman in her 30s with Graves disease.

The sample holds many counts of this clonotype. The V and J genes are TRBV27 and TRBJ2-7; TRBD2 matches 11 bases. The CDR3 is 14 amino acids. V lost 7 bases to trimming and J lost 2 bases; unmatched junction nucleotides: 4. Germline lookup yields CDR1 MNHEY and CDR2 SMNVEV (reference sequence). CDR3 coding DNA: TGTGCCAGCATCAGACTAGCGGGAACCTACGAGCAGTACTTC. As protein: CASIRLAGTYEQYF.

This clonotype was detected many times. The rearrangement links TRBV3-1 to TRBJ2-1; 10 bases match TRBD2. Germline CDR1 reads LGHDT; CDR2 reads YNNKEL (reference sequence). J lost 0 bases, V lost 5 bases, and 4 bases had no gene match. The CDR3 totals 16 residues. The CDR3: CASSWLAGVSYNEQFF. CDR3 bases: TGTGCCAGCAGCTGGCTAGCGGGAGTCTCCTACAATGAGCAGTTCTTC.

The table lists this clonotype with many counts. The chain is built from TRBV28 and TRBJ1-5; D is unresolved. The CDR3 is made up of 13 amino acids. V lost 8 bases to trimming and J lost 9 bases, with 17 bases between them. Germline V gene lookup returns CDR1 MDHEN and CDR2 SYDVKM. CDR3 amino acids: CASARRLLWPQHF. The CDR3 DNA follows: TGTGCCAGCGCTCGTCGGTTGTTGTGGCCCCAGCATTTT.

This clonotype was seen many times. This chain uses TRBV20-1 with TRBJ2-7; either TRBD1 or TRBD2 may supply D (5 bases each). CDR3 length: 12 residues. Trimming removed 6 bases from V and 4 bases from J, with 13 bases in between. Germline CDR1 DFQATT, CDR2 SNEGSKA (reference sequence). The CDR3 coding sequence is TGCAGTGCCCCCGGGACGGCGTACGAGCAGTACTTC. Its protein product is CSAPGTAYEQYF.

V is TRBV20-1 and J is TRBJ1-2; D ambiguous. From germline, CDR1 is DFQATT and CDR2 SNEGSKA (reference sequence). V was shortened by 7 bases and J by 0 bases, with 15 bases between the two germline ends. The CDR3 runs 14 residues. CDR3 in amino acids: CSVNDPGPNYGYTF. The CDR3 DNA sequence: TGCAGTGTCAATGACCCCGGACCTAACTATGGCTACACCTTC.

This clonotype appeared many times. The chain has TRBV7-9 and TRBJ1-4, with TRBD1 as a possible D gene (5 bases). The CDR3 extends over 13 amino acids. Trimming cost V 2 bases and J 6 bases, with 7 bases left between them. Germline V CDR1 and CDR2: SEHNR, FQNEAQ (reference sequence). The CDR3 spells CASSLSTDEKLFF. For the CDR3, the DNA is TGTGCCAGCAGCTTATCGACAGATGAAAAACTGTTTTTT.

In its sample, this clonotype was seen a few times. A much larger clone lies a single base off, so this may be a read error. This chain connects TRBV27 to TRBJ2-5; tentatively, D is TRBD1 or TRBD2 (5 bases each). The length of the CDR3 is 17 residues. Germline V gene lookup returns CDR1 MNHEY and CDR2 SMNVEV (reference sequence). V gave up 4 bases and J gave up 4 bases, with 22 bases separating them. CDR3 protein: CASSSGPIGWPGETQYF. The CDR3 DNA is TGTGCCAGCAGTTCGGGGCCGATTGGGTGGCCGGGAGAGACCCAGTACTTC.

A few counts support this clonotype. The chain recombines TRBV9 with TRBJ2-3; weak D call: TRBD2 (5 bases). Trimming took off 0 bases at V and 0 bases at J, with 8 bases between the two ends. The CDR3 contains 15 residues. The germline V gene encodes CDR1 SGDLS and CDR2 YYNGEE. CDR3 sequence (DNA): TGTGCCAGCAGCGTAGGAGGCGGGAGCACAGATACGCAGTATTTT. Its translation: CASSVGGGSTDTQYF.

Note on this clonotype: It differs at one base from a far larger clone, so likely a read error. The CDR3 loop is CASREDDVGEKLFF. CDR3 DNA: TGTGCCAGCAGGGAGGACGACGTCGGAGAAAAACTGTTTTTT. This rearrangement joins TRBV6-2 or TRBV6-3 to TRBJ1-4, with D unresolved. Germline V lookup: CDR1 MNHEY, CDR2 SVGEGT. Deletions cut 6 bases from V and 8 bases from J, with 16 bases between. This CDR3 contains 14 residues.

The chain couples TRBV3-1 to TRBJ2-3; 7 bases align to TRBD2. The CDR3 totals 14 residues. The germline CDR1 and CDR2 sequences are LGHDT and YNNKEL (reference sequence). V shed 4 bases and J 5 bases; nucleotides not matched to a gene: 6. In nucleotides, the CDR3 is TGTGCCAGCAGCCTTAGCGGGTGGGAAGATACGCAGTATTTT. This translates into CASSLSGWEDTQYF.

The chain combines TRBV7-3 with TRBJ2-1; 11 bases are shared with TRBD1. V shed 4 bases, J shed 3 bases, and the junction held 5 bases outside the gene matches. Germline V gene lookup returns CDR1 SGHTA and CDR2 FQGTGA. This CDR3 comprises 16 residues. CDR3 coding DNA: TGTGCCAGCAGCTACTCCGGGACAGGGGGCTACAATGAGCAGTTCTTC. It specifies CASSYSGTGGYNEQFF.

This clonotype was counted between two and nine times. The rearrangement uses TRBV20-1 and TRBJ2-1; D call uncertain. Trimming removed 6 bases at V and 5 bases at J, with 17 bases between. The CDR3 spans 14 residues. Germline-derived CDR1 and CDR2 are DFQATT and SNEGSKA (reference sequence). CDR3 region: CSAPGGRIHNEQFF. CDR3 DNA sequence: TGCAGTGCCCCCGGTGGGCGTATACACAATGAGCAGTTCTTC.

This clonotype was counted many times. This sequence joins TRBV2 and TRBJ2-1, with TRBD2 identical over 7 bases. The germline V gene encodes CDR1 SNHLY and CDR2 FYNNEI. Trimming removed 3 bases from V and 7 bases from J; junction bases left unmatched: 6. This CDR3 has 14 amino acids. DNA of the CDR3: TGTGCCAGCAGTGATACGGGAGCGGGGAATGAGCAGTTCTTC. Amino acid sequence: CASSDTGAGNEQFF.

There are a few counts of this clonotype. The chain combines TRBV27 with TRBJ2-1, with 11 bases aligning to TRBD2. CDR1 and CDR2 (germline): MNHEY, SMNVEV (reference sequence). CDR3 size: 14 residues. Unmatched junction bases numbered 12, after V lost 6 bases and J lost 14 bases. CDR3 sequence: CASSLLAGAPFEFF. The CDR3 coding sequence is TGTGCCAGCAGCCTACTAGCGGGGGCCCCCTTTGAGTTCTTC.

There are many counts of this clonotype. The chain has TRBV19 and TRBJ1-1; possibly TRBD1 for D (5 bases). Germline V gene data show CDR1 as LNHDA and CDR2 as SQIVND (reference sequence). V lost 7 bases and J lost 4, with 19 bases in between. The CDR3 extends over 15 amino acids. CDR3 nucleotide sequence: TGTGCCAGTACCCTAACCCGGGGGGGGAGCACTGAAGCTTTCTTT. This codes for CASTLTRGGSTEAFF.

This clonotype turned up a few times. The rearrangement joins TRBV6-1 to TRBJ2-3; D is perhaps TRBD1 or TRBD2 (5 bases each). Germline values: CDR1 MNHNS, CDR2 SASEGT. V lost 0 bases, J lost 0 bases, and 10 bases lay in between. The CDR3 extends over 16 amino acids. In DNA, the CDR3 is TGTGCCAGCAGTGAAGCGGGGCGGACTAGCACAGATACGCAGTATTTT. As protein: CASSEAGRTSTDTQYF.

The rearrangement uses TRBV5-1 and TRBJ2-7; maybe TRBD2 (5 bases). The CDR3 length is 14 residues. V dropped 4 bases and J dropped 1 base, with 12 bases sitting between them. From germline, CDR1 is SGHRS and CDR2 YFSETQ. CDR3 protein: CASSPSTASYEQYF. The CDR3 DNA reads as TGCGCCAGCAGCCCTAGCACAGCTTCCTACGAGCAGTACTTC.